This is a list of T cell receptor beta chains from one sample in a study of OX40 agonist ivuxolimab in advanced cancers. The assay was immunoSEQ multiplex PCR, and TCRdb's table has in-frame clones only and misses some. The sample includes over 60,000 clones, approximately 82% of them seen just once. The sample was CD4+ or CD8+ T cells sorted from blood, taken in a trial of the OX40 agonist ivuxolimab. These receptors came from an adult with an advanced solid tumor such as melanoma, head and neck, liver or kidney cancer. CDR3s include the opening cysteine and the closing phenylalanine or tryptophan. The order of the fields is J gene, V gene, D gene, clone size, CDR3 protein, CDR3 DNA. D genes are given only for firm matches. Clone size, where shown, is once, few, many, or a class for clones that have expanded.

>TRBJ2-6|TRBV6-4|NA|NA
CASSDPGISGANVLTF
TGTGCCAGCAGTGACCCGGGAATCTCTGGGGCCAACGTCCTGACTTTC
>TRBJ2-3|TRBV4-1|TRBD2|NA
CASSQGAPAGGFTDTQYF
TGCGCCAGCAGCCAAGGGGCGCCAGCGGGGGGGTTCACAGATACGCAGTATTTT
>TRBJ2-7|TRBV21-1|NA|NA
CASKAIGTGGGYEQYF
TGTGCCAGCAAAGCAATTGGGACAGGGGGGGGTTACGAGCAGTACTTC
>TRBJ2-3|TRBV5-4|TRBD2|NA
CASSLADLAGAVDTQYF
TGTGCCAGCAGCTTGGCCGATCTAGCGGGGGCGGTAGATACGCAGTATTTT
>TRBJ2-1|TRBV11-3|NA|NA
CASSPNPRVSYNEQFF
TGTGCCAGCAGCCCGAACCCCAGGGTTTCCTACAATGAGCAGTTCTTC
>TRBJ1-1|TRBV30|TRBD1|NA
CAWSKLKPFNGQESEAFF
TGTGCCTGGAGTAAACTTAAACCATTCAACGGACAGGAGAGTGAAGCTTTCTTT
>TRBJ2-7|TRBV5-1|NA|NA
CASSTGTYEQYF
TGCGCCAGCAGTACAGGCACCTACGAGCAGTACTTC
>TRBJ1-3|TRBV5-1|TRBD1|NA
CASSRTGGENTIYF
TGCGCCAGCAGCCGGACAGGGGGAGAGAACACCATATATTTT
>TRBJ2-1|TRBV18|NA|NA
CASSATGRNEQFF
TGTGCCAGCTCAGCCACAGGGAGGAATGAGCAGTTCTTC
>TRBJ2-2|TRBV29-1|NA|NA
CSVEGPTGELFF
TGCAGCGTAGAGGGCCCCACCGGGGAGCTGTTTTTT
>TRBJ2-7|TRBV7-9|TRBD1|NA
CASSRDRLYEQYF
TGTGCCAGCAGCCGGGACAGACTCTACGAGCAGTACTTC
>TRBJ2-2|TRBV29-1|TRBD1|NA
CSVVRRGQGTGVNTGELFF
TGCAGCGTTGTCCGAAGAGGGCAAGGAACAGGGGTGAACACCGGGGAGCTGTTTTTT
>TRBJ2-5|TRBV2|NA|few
CASGGSSGSPYQETQYF
TGTGCCAGCGGGGGGAGTTCGGGATCCCCGTACCAAGAGACCCAGTACTTC
>TRBJ2-5|TRBV5-1|NA|once
CVGGGKTQYF
TGCGTAGGGGGCGGGAAGACCCAGTACTTC
>TRBJ2-3|TRBV21-1|NA|NA
CASSKDGQGGTDTQYF
TGTGCCAGCAGCAAAGATGGACAGGGAGGCACAGATACGCAGTATTTT
>TRBJ2-3|TRBV19|TRBD2|NA
CASSMRGLAGGPGDTQYF
TGTGCCAGTAGTATGCGGGGACTAGCGGGAGGGCCCGGAGATACGCAGTATTTT
>TRBJ1-1|TRBV11-2|NA|NA
CASSWQQNTEAFF
TGTGCCAGCAGCTGGCAGCAGAACACTGAAGCTTTCTTT
>TRBJ2-3|TRBV5-4|TRBD1|few
CASSLRGQSTDTQYF
TGTGCCAGCAGCTTGAGGGGACAGAGCACAGATACGCAGTATTTT
>TRBJ1-5|TRBV6-1|NA|NA
CASSDFGGSSNQPQHF
TGTGCCAGCAGTGATTTTGGGGGGAGTAGCAATCAGCCCCAGCATTTT
>TRBJ2-7|TRBV19|NA|NA
CASSIGRTPSYEQYF
TGTGCCAGTAGTATAGGCCGGACACCTTCCTACGAGCAGTACTTC
>TRBJ1-5|TRBV28|NA|NA
CASSALPGSGSNQPQHF
TGTGCCAGCAGTGCACTACCAGGGTCTGGGAGCAATCAGCCCCAGCATTTT
>TRBJ2-7|TRBV4-1|TRBD1|NA
CASSQETIGQGQSEQYF
TGCGCCAGCAGCCAAGAGACGATCGGACAGGGTCAATCCGAGCAGTACTTC
>TRBJ1-3|TRBV2|TRBD1|NA
CASVQGAGSGNTIYF
TGTGCCAGCGTCCAGGGGGCCGGCTCTGGAAACACCATATATTTT
>TRBJ2-3|TRBV2|NA|NA
CASSEASRALNTQYF
TGTGCCAGCAGTGAAGCGAGCAGGGCCCTGAATACGCAGTATTTT
>TRBJ1-1|TRBV19|NA|NA
CASLGPTEAFF
TGTGCCAGTTTGGGGCCCACTGAAGCTTTCTTT
>TRBJ1-5|TRBV11-1|TRBD1|few
CASSAGRGPDQPQHF
TGTGCCAGCAGCGCGGGTAGGGGGCCTGATCAGCCCCAGCATTTT
>TRBJ2-7|TRBV14|NA|NA
CASSRWWSDEQYF
TGTGCCAGCAGCCGATGGTGGTCGGACGAGCAGTACTTC
>TRBJ1-5|TRBV19|NA|few
CASSSQTGGHQPQHF
TGTGCCAGTAGTTCGCAAACAGGCGGCCATCAGCCCCAGCATTTT
>TRBJ1-5|TRBV7-9|NA|NA
CASSRDSNQPQHF
TGTGCCAGCAGCCGGGACAGCAATCAGCCCCAGCATTTT
>TRBJ1-5|TRBV10-3|TRBD1|NA
CAISETGSQPQHF
TGTGCCATCAGCGAGACAGGGAGTCAGCCCCAGCATTTT
>TRBJ2-2|TRBV4-2|NA|NA
CASSQAQRDTGELFF
TGTGCCAGCAGCCAAGCTCAGCGTGACACCGGGGAGCTGTTTTTT
>TRBJ1-1|TRBV13|TRBD1|NA
CASTGTGRMNTEAFF
TGTGCCAGCACCGGGACAGGTCGCATGAACACTGAAGCTTTCTTT
>TRBJ1-2|TRBV19|NA|once
CASSMRWGAQDYGYTF
TGTGCCAGTAGTATGCGTTGGGGGGCGCAGGACTATGGCTACACCTTC
>TRBJ1-3|TRBV5-4|NA|NA
CASSPGTTSGNTIYF
TGTGCCAGCAGCCCCGGGACGACCTCTGGAAACACCATATATTTT
>TRBJ2-3|TRBV6-1|NA|NA
CASSGRTDTQYF
TGTGCCAGCAGTGGCCGCACAGATACGCAGTATTTT
>TRBJ1-4|TRBV4-2|TRBD1|few
CASSQDLRGREKLFF
TGTGCCAGCAGCCAAGATCTCAGGGGGCGCGAAAAACTGTTTTTT
>TRBJ1-5|TRBV15|TRBD1|NA
CATSADRGWGQPQHF
TGTGCCACCAGCGCGGACAGGGGATGGGGTCAGCCCCAGCATTTT
>TRBJ1-2|TRBV10-3|NA|NA
CAISDEGGGSYGYTF
TGTGCCATCAGTGACGAGGGAGGTGGAAGCTATGGCTACACCTTC
>TRBJ2-1|TRBV11-2|TRBD2|NA
CASSLGLAAWDEQFF
TGTGCCAGCAGCTTAGGACTAGCGGCTTGGGATGAGCAGTTCTTC
>TRBJ2-5|TRBV25-1|TRBD1|NA
CASTDRGQETQYF
TGTGCCAGCACCGACAGGGGGCAAGAGACCCAGTACTTC
>TRBJ2-5|TRBV5-5|NA|NA
CASSLDSPRETQYF
TGTGCCAGCAGCTTGGACTCCCCCAGAGAGACCCAGTACTTC
>TRBJ2-5|TRBV27|TRBD1|NA
CASKTSGGQGGLRETQYF
TGTGCCAGCAAAACTTCCGGCGGACAGGGGGGGCTGCGGGAGACCCAGTACTTC
>TRBJ2-5|TRBV6-5|NA|few
CASSSTRDGTQYF
TGTGCCAGCAGTTCCACCAGGGATGGGACCCAGTACTTC
>TRBJ2-7|TRBV5-6|NA|once
CACGRRGSYEQYF
TGTGCCTGTGGAAGAAGGGGATCCTACGAGCAGTACTTC
>TRBJ1-1|TRBV28|TRBD1|NA
CASSSGQGRTEAFF
TGTGCCAGCAGTTCGGGACAGGGAAGGACTGAAGCTTTCTTT